The 24 T cell receptor beta chains reported below all come from one sample, sequenced in a study of cytomegalovirus exposure and HLA in healthy donors. PCR used 60 Vbeta primers and 13 Jbeta primers. The repertoire was sequenced with immunoSEQ multiplex PCR; TCRdb's copy has only in-frame clones and lacks some. The table shows 100,000 to 150,000 clones, with just under 75% occurring only once. Sequenced input: PBMCs. Receptor source: a man in his fifties or sixties in good health and CMV-seropositive.

The gene calls are TRBV5-1 and TRBJ1-2, with a possible D match to TRBD1 (5 bases). Germline assignment: CDR1 SGHRS and CDR2 YFSETQ. V gave up 10 bases and J gave up 4 bases, with 20 bases separating them. This CDR3 is built from 14 residues. The CDR3 reads CASRAVGEGYGYTF. The DNA for the CDR3 is TGCGCCTCCCGGGCTGTGGGGGAGGGCTATGGCTACACCTTC.

This chain links TRBV29-1 with TRBJ1-5, with D maybe TRBD1 (5 bases). Trimming pared 6 bases from V and 6 bases from J, leaving 15 bases between. The CDR3 has 13 residues. Germline values: CDR1 SQVTM, CDR2 ANQGSEA. The CDR3 is CSVGGGAGQPQHF. The CDR3 DNA is TGCAGCGTGGGGGGAGGAGCCGGTCAGCCCCAGCATTTT.

The V call is TRBV19, the J call TRBJ1-5, with 7 nucleotides matching TRBD1. CDR1 LNHDA and CDR2 SQIVND come from the germline V gene (reference sequence). The CDR3 runs to 15 residues. V shed 6 bases and J 5 bases; nucleotides not matched to a gene: 10. The CDR3 region is CASRTGSGGDQPQHF. The CDR3 nucleotides are TGTGCCAGTAGGACAGGGTCCGGAGGGGATCAGCCCCAGCATTTT.

V usage is TRBV29-1 and J usage is TRBJ1-2; D unclear. CDR1 is SQVTM, CDR2 ANQGSEA, per germline. The CDR3 sequence is 12 residues long. V lost 0 bases, J lost 2 bases, and 4 bases lay in between. CDR3 in amino acids: CSVEEANYGYTF. In DNA, the CDR3 is TGCAGCGTTGAAGAGGCCAACTATGGCTACACCTTC. Full variable domain (rest looked up from reference TRBV29-1 and TRBJ1-2): SAVISQKPSRDICQRGTSLTIQCQVDSQVTMMFWYRQQPGQSLTLIATANQGSEATYESGFVIDKFPISRPNLTFSTLTVSNMSPEDSSIYLCSVEEANYGYTFGSGTRLTVV.

V and J are TRBV29-1 and TRBJ2-5; TRBD2 matches 8 bases. Germline loops: CDR1 SQVTM, CDR2 ANQGSEA. V lost 8 bases and J lost 5; bases outside the gene matches: 10. The CDR3 runs 13 residues. The CDR3 DNA sequence: TGCAGCTCTATAGCGGGGCGGGGGGAGACCCAGTACTTC. It translates to CSSIAGRGETQYF.

This chain connects TRBV29-1 to TRBJ2-1, with a possible D match to TRBD1 (6 bases). The CDR3 extends over 17 amino acids. The germline V and J ends were trimmed by 4 bases and 2 bases, with 21 bases remaining between them. Germline CDR1 reads SQVTM; CDR2 reads ANQGSEA. CDR3 DNA sequence: TGCAGCGTTGGACCGACCCGACAGGTTATGACCTACAATGAGCAGTTCTTC. This encodes CSVGPTRQVMTYNEQFF.

This rearrangement joins TRBV6-1 to TRBJ2-7; D remains ambiguous. The CDR3 is 13 amino acids. The V end was cut by 6 bases, the J end by 1 base, with 10 bases between. CDR1 and CDR2 (germline): MNHNS, SASEGT. CDR3 loop: CASSPGSSYEQYF. The CDR3, as DNA: TGTGCCAGCAGCCCCGGGTCTTCCTACGAGCAGTACTTC.

This clone was counted a single time. V usage is TRBV30 and J usage is TRBJ1-6; D remains unclear. Germline V CDR1 and CDR2: GTSNPN, SVGIG (reference sequence). The CDR3 is 12 residues long. Trimming shortened V by 8 bases and J by 7 bases, and 12 bases separated the two germline ends. CDR3 nucleotides: TGTGCCCAACGCCAGGCCAATTCACCCCTCCACTTT. Its translation is CAQRQANSPLHF.

The genes are TRBV6-4 and TRBJ2-1; TRBD1 is a possible D gene (6 bases). Trimming left V 2 bases short and J 1 base short, with 6 bases between. The germline gives CDR1 MRHNA, CDR2 SNTAGT. The CDR3 totals 14 residues. The CDR3 coding sequence is TGTGCCAGCAGTGACCAGGGGTCCTACAATGAGCAGTTCTTC. Translated: CASSDQGSYNEQFF.

This chain uses TRBV7-3 with TRBJ1-6; 7 bases align to TRBD1. CDR3 length: 15 amino acids. Germline assignment: CDR1 SGHTA and CDR2 FQGTGA. The trim removed 2 bases at V and 7 bases at J, leaving 5 bases unmatched. The CDR3 reads CASSLFGTENSPLHF. The CDR3 DNA reads as TGTGCCAGCAGCTTATTTGGGACAGAGAATTCACCCCTCCACTTT. The entire variable domain, with the rest obtained from reference TRBV7-3 and TRBJ1-6, is as follows: GAGVSQTPSNKVTEKGKYVELRCDPISGHTALYWYRQSLGQGPEFLIYFQGTGAADDSGLPNDRFFAVRPEGSVSTLKIQRTERGDSAVYLCASSLFGTENSPLHFGNGTRLTVT.

This chain joins TRBV21-1 and TRBJ2-5; TRBD2, the table's D call, lacks a check against the DNA. TRBV21-1 is a known pseudogene. CDR3 length: 18 amino acids. DNA of the CDR3: TGTGCCAGCAGCAAGACTAGCGGCACACAGCATCCTGGGGAGACCCAGTACTTC. This codes for CASSKTSGTQHPGETQYF.

The chain combines TRBV19 with TRBJ1-5; maybe TRBD1 (6 bases). Germline assignment: CDR1 LNHDA and CDR2 SQIVND (reference sequence). The CDR3 is made up of 16 amino acids. V lost 3 bases, J lost 3 bases, and 15 bases lay in between. The CDR3 sequence is CASSILGQGYNQPQHF. In DNA form, the CDR3 reads TGTGCCAGTAGTATCCTCGGGCAGGGGTACAATCAGCCCCAGCATTTT. Supplemented by reference TRBV19 and TRBJ1-5, the full variable domain reads DGGITQSPKYLFRKEGQNVTLSCEQNLNHDAMYWYRQDPGQGLRLIYYSQIVNDFQKGDIAEGYSVSREKKESFPLTVTSAQKNPTAFYLCASSILGQGYNQPQHFGDGTRLSIL.

The gene calls are TRBV11-2 and TRBJ2-5, with 7 bases aligning to TRBD2. The CDR3 sequence is 14 residues long. The ends lost 4 bases at V and 4 bases at J; junction bases unmatched: 6. CDR1 is SGHAT, CDR2 FQNNGV, per germline. This CDR3 is CASSWRGGGETQYF. In DNA form, the CDR3 reads TGTGCCAGCAGCTGGAGGGGCGGGGGAGAGACCCAGTACTTC.

This clone was seen a few times. The chain recombines TRBV19 with TRBJ2-2; 7 bases are shared with TRBD1. This CDR3 region has 15 residues. Germline assignment: CDR1 LNHDA and CDR2 SQIVND (reference sequence). Trimming took 9 bases from V and 2 from J; bases not matched to a gene: 9. The CDR3, as DNA: TGTGCCAGCACGCGGACAGGAACTAACACCGGGGAGCTGTTTTTT. It is translated as CASTRTGTNTGELFF.

The count of this clone is one. An end of the junction does not agree with germline; a read error may underlie this. J is TRBJ2-7 and V is TRBV7-3; 7 bases agree with TRBD1. The CDR3 length is 12 residues. CDR1 is SGHTA, CDR2 FQGTGA, per germline. The CDR3 region is CASSPPRGGLSF. The CDR3 DNA reads TGTGCCAGCAGCCCCCCTAGAGGGGGCCTAAGCTTC. Filled out from reference TRBV7-3 and TRBJ2-7, the complete variable domain reads GAGVSQTPSNKVTEKGKYVELRCDPISGHTALYWYRQSLGQGPEFLIYFQGTGAADDSGLPNDRFFAVRPEGSVSTLKIQRTERGDSAVYLCASSPPRGGLSFGPGTRLTVT.

The chain links TRBV29-1 to TRBJ1-1; TRBD1 is a possible D gene (5 bases). This CDR3 is 15 amino acids long. V was trimmed by 5 bases and J by 1 base, leaving 17 bases between them. Germline V gene lookup returns CDR1 SQVTM and CDR2 ANQGSEA. The CDR3 is CSVIPNTGSNTEAFF. The CDR3 region has the DNA TGCAGCGTTATCCCCAACACAGGCTCGAACACTGAAGCTTTCTTT.

This chain links TRBV6-4 with TRBJ2-5; the match to TRBD1 covers 9 bases. Germline assignment: CDR1 MRHNA and CDR2 SNTAGT. The CDR3 consists of 13 residues. Losses at the gene ends were 6 bases for V and 6 bases for J; bases not matched to a gene: 5. The CDR3 region is CASSPGQGKTQYF. The CDR3 bases are TGTGCCAGCAGCCCGGGACAGGGAAAGACCCAGTACTTC.

The chain recombines TRBV9 with TRBJ1-5; D call uncertain. Germline lookup yields CDR1 SGDLS and CDR2 YYNGEE. With 0 bases removed from V and 3 bases from J, the gap between germline ends came to 10 bases. This CDR3 comprises 15 residues. The DNA of the CDR3 is TGTGCCAGCAGCGTAGGAGGGAGATTCAATCAGCCCCAGCATTTT. Its protein product is CASSVGGRFNQPQHF.

V and J are TRBV30 and TRBJ1-4; weak D call: TRBD1 (6 bases). The V and J ends lost 2 bases and 4 bases respectively, with 14 bases between them. Germline assignment: CDR1 GTSNPN and CDR2 SVGIG (reference sequence). This CDR3 is 15 amino acids long. The chain's CDR3 is CAWSPLRGFNEKLFF. CDR3 DNA: TGTGCCTGGAGTCCCCTCAGGGGATTTAATGAAAAACTGTTTTTT.

This clone turned up a few times. This chain links TRBV6-5 with TRBJ2-7; weak D call: TRBD1 (5 bases). The V gene lost 2 bases and the J gene lost 6 bases, with 14 bases spanning the gap. Looked up from germline, CDR1 is MNHEY and CDR2 is SVGAGI. This CDR3 region has 14 residues. The CDR3 spells CASSYTRAYTEQYF. CDR3 nucleotides: TGTGCCAGCAGTTACACCAGGGCATACACCGAGCAGTACTTC.

This clone was recorded once. The V and J genes are TRBV28 and TRBJ1-4; the match to TRBD1 covers 8 bases. Per germline, CDR1 MDHEN and CDR2 SYDVKM. V trimming: 6 bases; J trimming: 8 bases; junction bases outside the gene matches: 5. CDR3 length: 13 residues. In nucleotides, the CDR3 is TGTGCCAGCAGAGACAGGGGAGGGGAAAAACTGTTTTTT. This sequence encodes CASRDRGGEKLFF.

The chain links TRBV29-1 to TRBJ2-5; 7 bases match TRBD1. The closer fit of TRBJ2-7 to the DNA end suggests the J call may be wrong. Germline-derived CDR1 and CDR2 are SQVTM and ANQGSEA. The CDR3 is 15 amino acids. The chain's CDR3 is CSASDSGQRTSEQYF. CDR3 coding DNA: TGCAGCGCCTCGGACTCGGGACAGCGAACAAGCGAGCAGTACTTC.

The chain combines TRBV7-8 with TRBJ1-3, with D tentatively TRBD1 (5 bases). The V gene lost 5 bases and the J gene lost 0 bases, with 11 bases spanning the gap. This CDR3 contains 15 residues. From germline, CDR1 is SGHVS and CDR2 FQNEAQ. CDR3 amino acids: CASSGGTVSGNTIYF. In nucleotides, the CDR3 is TGTGCCAGCAGCGGCGGGACGGTCTCTGGAAACACCATATATTTT.

This clone has only a few counts. The chain employs TRBV5-1 and TRBJ1-4; 7 bases map to TRBD1. The CDR3 is made up of 18 amino acids. With 2 bases clipped from V and 5 bases from J, the junction kept 15 bases outside the gene matches. Germline lookup yields CDR1 SGHRS and CDR2 YFSETQ. The CDR3: CASSLSARGTSLNEKLFF. For the CDR3, the DNA is TGCGCCAGCAGCTTAAGCGCCAGGGGGACCTCGCTAAATGAAAAACTGTTTTTT.